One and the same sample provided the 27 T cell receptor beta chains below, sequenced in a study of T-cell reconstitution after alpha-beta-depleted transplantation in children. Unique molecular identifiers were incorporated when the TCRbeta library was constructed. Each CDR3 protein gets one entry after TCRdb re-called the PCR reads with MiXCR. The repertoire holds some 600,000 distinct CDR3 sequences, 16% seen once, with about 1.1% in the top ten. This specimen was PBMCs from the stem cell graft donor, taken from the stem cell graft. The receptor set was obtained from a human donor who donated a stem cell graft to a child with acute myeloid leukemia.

The CDR3 protein is CASSFLKDEKLFF. CDR3 DNA: TGTGCCAGCAGCTTCCTCAAGGATGAAAAACTGTTTTTT. This sequence joins TRBV7-9 and TRBJ1-4; D not resolved. The CDR3 length is 13 residues. The V and J ends lost 3 bases and 6 bases respectively, with 8 bases between them. From germline, CDR1 is SEHNR and CDR2 FQNEAQ (reference sequence).

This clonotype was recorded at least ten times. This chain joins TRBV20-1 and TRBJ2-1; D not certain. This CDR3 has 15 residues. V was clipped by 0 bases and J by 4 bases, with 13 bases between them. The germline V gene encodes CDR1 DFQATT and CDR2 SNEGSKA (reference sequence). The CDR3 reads CSARDPYPEYNEQFF. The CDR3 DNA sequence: TGCAGTGCTAGAGATCCGTACCCGGAATACAATGAGCAGTTCTTC.

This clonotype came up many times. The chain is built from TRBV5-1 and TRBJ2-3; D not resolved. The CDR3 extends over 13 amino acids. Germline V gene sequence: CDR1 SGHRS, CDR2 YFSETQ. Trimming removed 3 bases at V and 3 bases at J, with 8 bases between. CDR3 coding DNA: TGCGCCAGCAGCTACGACGGAACAGATACGCAGTATTTT. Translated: CASSYDGTDTQYF.

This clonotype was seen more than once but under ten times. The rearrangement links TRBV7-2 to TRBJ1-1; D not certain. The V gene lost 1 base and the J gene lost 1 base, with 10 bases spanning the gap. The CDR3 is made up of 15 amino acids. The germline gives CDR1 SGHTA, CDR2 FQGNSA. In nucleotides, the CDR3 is TGTGCCAGCAGCTTAGTTTATATCGGGAACACTGAAGCTTTCTTT. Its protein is CASSLVYIGNTEAFF.

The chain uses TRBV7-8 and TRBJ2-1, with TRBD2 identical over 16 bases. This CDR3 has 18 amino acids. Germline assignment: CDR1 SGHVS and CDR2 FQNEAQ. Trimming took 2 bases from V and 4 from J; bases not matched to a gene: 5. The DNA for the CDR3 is TGTGCCAGCAGCTTACCGGGACTAGCGGGGGGGATATACAATGAGCAGTTCTTC. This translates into CASSLPGLAGGIYNEQFF.

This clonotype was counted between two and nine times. CDR3 protein: CASGTDNQPQHF. The CDR3 DNA sequence: TGTGCTAGTGGGACAGACAATCAGCCCCAGCATTTT. The V and J genes are TRBV12-5 and TRBJ1-5; D perhaps matches TRBD1 (5 bases). Trimming took 6 bases from V and 3 from J, leaving 6 bases between them. Germline values: CDR1 LGHNT, CDR2 FRNRAP. This CDR3 contains 12 residues.

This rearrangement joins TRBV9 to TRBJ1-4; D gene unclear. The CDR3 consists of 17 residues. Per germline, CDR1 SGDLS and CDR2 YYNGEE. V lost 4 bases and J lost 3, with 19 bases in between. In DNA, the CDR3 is TGTGCCAGCAGCCCTCCACCTACCACACCGGCTAATGAAAAACTGTTTTTT. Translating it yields CASSPPPTTPANEKLFF.

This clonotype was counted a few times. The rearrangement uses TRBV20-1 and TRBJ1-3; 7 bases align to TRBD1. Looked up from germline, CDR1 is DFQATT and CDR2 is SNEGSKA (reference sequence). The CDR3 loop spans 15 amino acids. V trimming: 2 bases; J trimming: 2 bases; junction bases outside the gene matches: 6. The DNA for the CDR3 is TGCAGTGCTAGAACCCTAGGGACAGCTGGAAACACCATATATTTT. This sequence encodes CSARTLGTAGNTIYF.

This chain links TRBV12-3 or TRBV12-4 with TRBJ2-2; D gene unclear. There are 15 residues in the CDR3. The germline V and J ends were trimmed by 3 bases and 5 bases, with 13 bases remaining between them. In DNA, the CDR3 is TGTGCCAGCAGTTTCCAGGAGAGCCGAACCGGGGAGCTGTTTTTT. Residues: CASSFQESRTGELFF.

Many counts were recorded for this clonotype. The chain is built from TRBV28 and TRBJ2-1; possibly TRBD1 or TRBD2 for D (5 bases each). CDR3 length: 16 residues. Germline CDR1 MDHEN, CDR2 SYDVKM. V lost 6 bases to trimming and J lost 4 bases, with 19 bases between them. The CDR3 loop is CASSRLGDGSYNEQFF. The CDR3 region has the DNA TGTGCCAGCAGCCGCCTGGGGGACGGTTCATACAATGAGCAGTTCTTC. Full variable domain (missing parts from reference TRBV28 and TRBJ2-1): DVKVTQSSRYLVKRTGEKVFLECVQDMDHENMFWYRQDPGLGLRLIYFSYDVKMKEKGDIPEGYSVSREKKERFSLILESASTNQTSMYLCASSRLGDGSYNEQFFGPGTRLTVL.

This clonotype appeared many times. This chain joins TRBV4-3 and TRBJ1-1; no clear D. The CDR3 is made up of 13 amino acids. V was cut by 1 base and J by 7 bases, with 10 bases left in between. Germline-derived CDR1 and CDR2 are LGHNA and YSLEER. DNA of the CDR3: TGCGCCAGCAGCCAAGGGGAGGGTGATGAAGCTTTCTTT. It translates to CASSQGEGDEAFF.

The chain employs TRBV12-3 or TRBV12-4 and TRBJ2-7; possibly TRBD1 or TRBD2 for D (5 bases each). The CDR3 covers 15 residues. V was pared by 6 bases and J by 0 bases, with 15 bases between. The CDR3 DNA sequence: TGTGCCAGCAGCTCGGGACGTTCGAGCTCCTACGAGCAGTACTTC. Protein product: CASSSGRSSSYEQYF.

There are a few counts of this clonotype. The CDR3 nucleotides are TGTGCCAGCAACCCAAGCAGGGGGGGAAGGGAGACCCAGTACTTC. This translates into CASNPSRGGRETQYF. The chain uses TRBV12-3 or TRBV12-4 and TRBJ2-5; D may correspond to TRBD1 or TRBD2 (7 bases each). Trimming removed 7 bases from V and 5 bases from J, with 20 bases in between. This CDR3 has 15 residues.

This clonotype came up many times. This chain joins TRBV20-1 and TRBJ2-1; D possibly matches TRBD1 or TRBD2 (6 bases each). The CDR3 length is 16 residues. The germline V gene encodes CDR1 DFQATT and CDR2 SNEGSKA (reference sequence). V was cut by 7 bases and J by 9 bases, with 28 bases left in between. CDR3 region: CSVHSGLGGGGTEQFF. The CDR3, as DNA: TGCAGTGTCCATTCTGGCCTCGGGGGCGGTGGTACTGAGCAGTTCTTC.

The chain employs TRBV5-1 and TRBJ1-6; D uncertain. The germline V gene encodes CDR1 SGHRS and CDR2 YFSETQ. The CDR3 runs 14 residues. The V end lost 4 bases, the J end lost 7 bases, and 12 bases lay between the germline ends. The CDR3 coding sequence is TGCGCCAGCAGCCGTTCTGGCCCAAATTCACCCCTCCACTTT. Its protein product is CASSRSGPNSPLHF.

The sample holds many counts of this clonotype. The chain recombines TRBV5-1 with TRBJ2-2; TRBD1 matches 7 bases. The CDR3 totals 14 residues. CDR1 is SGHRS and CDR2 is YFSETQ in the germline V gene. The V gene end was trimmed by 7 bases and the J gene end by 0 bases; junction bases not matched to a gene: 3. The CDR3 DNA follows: TGCGCCAGCCTGGGACAGTCGAACACCGGGGAGCTGTTTTTT. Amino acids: CASLGQSNTGELFF.

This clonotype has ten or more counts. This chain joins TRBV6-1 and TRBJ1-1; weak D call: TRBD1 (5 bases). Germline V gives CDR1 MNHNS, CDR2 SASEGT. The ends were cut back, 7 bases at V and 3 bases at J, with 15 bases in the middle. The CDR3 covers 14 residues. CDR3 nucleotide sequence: TGTGCCAGCATCACGGTCAGGGCGGACACTGAAGCTTTCTTT. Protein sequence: CASITVRADTEAFF.

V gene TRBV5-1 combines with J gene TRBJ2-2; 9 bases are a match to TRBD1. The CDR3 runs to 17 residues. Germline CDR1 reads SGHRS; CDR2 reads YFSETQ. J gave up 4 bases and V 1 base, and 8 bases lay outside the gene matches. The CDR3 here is CASSLRDRTGATGELFF. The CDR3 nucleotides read TGCGCCAGCAGCTTGAGGGACAGGACAGGGGCCACCGGGGAGCTGTTTTTT.

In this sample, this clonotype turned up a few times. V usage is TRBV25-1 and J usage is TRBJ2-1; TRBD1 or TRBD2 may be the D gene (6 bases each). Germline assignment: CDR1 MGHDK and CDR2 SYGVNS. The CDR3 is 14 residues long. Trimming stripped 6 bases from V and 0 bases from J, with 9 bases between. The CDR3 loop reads CASSGGGSYNEQFF. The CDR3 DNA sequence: TGTGCCAGCAGCGGAGGGGGCTCCTACAATGAGCAGTTCTTC. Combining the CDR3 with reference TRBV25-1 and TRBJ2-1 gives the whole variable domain EADIYQTPRYLVIGTGKKITLECSQTMGHDKMYWYQQDPGMELHLIHYSYGVNSTEKGDLSSESTVSRIRTEHFPLTLESARPSHTSQYLCASSGGGSYNEQFFGPGTRLTVL.

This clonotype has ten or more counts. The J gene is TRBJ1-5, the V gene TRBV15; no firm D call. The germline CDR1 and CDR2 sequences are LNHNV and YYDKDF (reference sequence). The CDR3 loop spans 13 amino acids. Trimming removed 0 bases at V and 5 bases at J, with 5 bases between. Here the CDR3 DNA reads TGTGCCACCAGCAGAGATTTGGATCAGCCCCAGCATTTT. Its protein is CATSRDLDQPQHF. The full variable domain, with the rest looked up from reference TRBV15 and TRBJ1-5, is DAMVIQNPRYQVTQFGKPVTLSCSQTLNHNVMYWYQQKSSQAPKLLFHYYDKDFNNEADTPDNFQSRRPNTSFCFLDIRSPGLGDTAMYLCATSRDLDQPQHFGDGTRLSIL.

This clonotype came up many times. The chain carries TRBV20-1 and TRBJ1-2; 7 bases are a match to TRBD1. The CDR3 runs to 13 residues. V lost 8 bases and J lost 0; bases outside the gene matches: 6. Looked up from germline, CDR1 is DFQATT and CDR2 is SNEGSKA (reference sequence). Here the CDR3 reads CSYKTGTNYGYTF. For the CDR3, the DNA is TGCAGTTACAAGACAGGGACTAACTATGGCTACACCTTC.

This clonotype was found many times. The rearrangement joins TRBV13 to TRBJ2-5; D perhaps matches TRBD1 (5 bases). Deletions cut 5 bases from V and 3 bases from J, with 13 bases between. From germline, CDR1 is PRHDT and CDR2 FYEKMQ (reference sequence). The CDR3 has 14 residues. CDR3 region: CASSPPTREETQYF. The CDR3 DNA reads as TGTGCCAGCAGCCCTCCAACCAGGGAAGAGACCCAGTACTTC.

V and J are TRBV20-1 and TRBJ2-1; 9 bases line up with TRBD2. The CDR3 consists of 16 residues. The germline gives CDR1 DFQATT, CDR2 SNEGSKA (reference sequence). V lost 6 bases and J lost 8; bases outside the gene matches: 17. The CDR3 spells CSANDFASGVGDEQFF. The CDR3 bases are TGCAGTGCGAACGACTTCGCTAGCGGGGTTGGGGATGAGCAGTTCTTC.

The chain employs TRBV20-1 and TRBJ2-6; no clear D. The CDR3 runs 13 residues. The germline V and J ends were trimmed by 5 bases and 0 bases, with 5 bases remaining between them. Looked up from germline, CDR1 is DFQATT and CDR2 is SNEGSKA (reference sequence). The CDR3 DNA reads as TGCAGTGCTCCCCCCTCTGGGGCCAACGTCCTGACTTTC. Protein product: CSAPPSGANVLTF.

CDR3 nucleotides: TGTGCCAGCAGCTTAGGGGGGGCCCAAGTCCGGTTCTTC. This codes for CASSLGGAQVRFF. This chain uses TRBV7-6 with TRBJ2-1; possibly TRBD1 or TRBD2 for D (6 bases each). The CDR3 extends over 13 amino acids. V was clipped by 1 base and J by 15 bases, with 16 bases between them. The V gene's germline CDR1 is SGHVS and CDR2 FNYEAQ.

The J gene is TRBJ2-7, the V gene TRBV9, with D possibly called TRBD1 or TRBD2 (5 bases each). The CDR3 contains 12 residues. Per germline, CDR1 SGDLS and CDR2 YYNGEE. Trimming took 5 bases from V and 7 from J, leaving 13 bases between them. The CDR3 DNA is TGTGCCAGCAGGGACTCCGAGGGGGAGCAGTACTTC. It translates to CASRDSEGEQYF.

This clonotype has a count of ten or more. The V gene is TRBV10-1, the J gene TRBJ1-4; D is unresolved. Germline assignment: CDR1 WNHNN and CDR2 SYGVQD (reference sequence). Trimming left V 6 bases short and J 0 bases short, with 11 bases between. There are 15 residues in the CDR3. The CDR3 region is CASSRGSATNEKLFF. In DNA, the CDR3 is TGCGCCAGCAGCCGCGGGAGTGCAACTAATGAAAAACTGTTTTTT.